This T cell receptor beta chain was captured in a study of CD8 T cells in ankylosing spondylitis. TCRdb re-called the 5' RACE reads with MiXCR, one entry per CDR3 protein. The profile shows approximately 220,000 distinct CDR3 sequences, roughly 25% of them singletons. General study points: Eight highly homologous variants formed a TCR beta motif that appeared characteristic of ankylosing spondylitis blood.

Many counts were recorded for this clonotype. Its antigen is unknown. CDR3 length: 19 residues. With V trimmed by 6 bases and J by 0 bases, 14 bases remained unmatched. Germline assignment: CDR1 SQVTM and CDR2 ANQGSEA. The chain combines TRBV29-1 with TRBJ2-2, with 12 bases fitting TRBD2. Sample: blood, either unsorted or a sorted T cell fraction (not recorded which). This sequence originates from a male donor with ankylosing spondylitis or in good health (not recorded which). CDR3 sequence (DNA): TGCAGCGTCGGTATACCGACTAGCGGGGGTAGCGCGAACACCGGGGAGCTGTTTTTT. It encodes CSVGIPTSGGSANTGELFF.